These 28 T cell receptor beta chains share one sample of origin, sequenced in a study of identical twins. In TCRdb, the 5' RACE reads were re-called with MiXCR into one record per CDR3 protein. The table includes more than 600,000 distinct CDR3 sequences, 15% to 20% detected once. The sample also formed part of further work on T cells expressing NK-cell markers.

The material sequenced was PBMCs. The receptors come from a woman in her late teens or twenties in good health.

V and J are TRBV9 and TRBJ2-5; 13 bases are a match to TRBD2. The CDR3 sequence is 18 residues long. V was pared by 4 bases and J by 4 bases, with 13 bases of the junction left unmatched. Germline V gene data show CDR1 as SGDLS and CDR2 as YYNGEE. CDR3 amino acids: CASSPEFPGLAGAETQYF. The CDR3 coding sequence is TGTGCCAGCAGCCCGGAATTTCCCGGACTAGCGGGAGCAGAGACCCAGTACTTC.

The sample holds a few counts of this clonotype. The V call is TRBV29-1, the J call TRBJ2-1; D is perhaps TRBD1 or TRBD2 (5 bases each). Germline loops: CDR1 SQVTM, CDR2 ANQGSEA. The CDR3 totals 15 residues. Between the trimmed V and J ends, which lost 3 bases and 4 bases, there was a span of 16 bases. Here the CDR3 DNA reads TGCAGCGTTGACGTCGGGACGGCGAGTTACAATGAGCAGTTCTTC. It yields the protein CSVDVGTASYNEQFF.

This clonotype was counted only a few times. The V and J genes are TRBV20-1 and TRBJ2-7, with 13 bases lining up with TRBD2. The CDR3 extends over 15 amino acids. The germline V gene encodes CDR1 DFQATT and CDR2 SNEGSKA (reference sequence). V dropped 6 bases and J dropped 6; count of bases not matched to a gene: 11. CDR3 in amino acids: CSADRGLAGVGEQYF. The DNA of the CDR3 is TGCAGTGCCGACCGAGGACTAGCGGGAGTGGGCGAGCAGTACTTC.

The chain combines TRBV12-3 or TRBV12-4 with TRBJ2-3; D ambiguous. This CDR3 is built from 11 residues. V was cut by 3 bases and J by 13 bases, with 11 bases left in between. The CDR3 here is CASSFGDREYF. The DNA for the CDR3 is TGTGCCAGCAGTTTTGGGGATAGGGAGTATTTT.

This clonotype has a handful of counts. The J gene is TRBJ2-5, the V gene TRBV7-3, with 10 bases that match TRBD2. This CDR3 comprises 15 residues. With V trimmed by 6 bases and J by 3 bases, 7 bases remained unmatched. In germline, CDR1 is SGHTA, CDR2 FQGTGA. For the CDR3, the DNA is TGTGCCAGCAGTCAAGCGGGGGGGGTGGAAGAGACCCAGTACTTC. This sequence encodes CASSQAGGVEETQYF.

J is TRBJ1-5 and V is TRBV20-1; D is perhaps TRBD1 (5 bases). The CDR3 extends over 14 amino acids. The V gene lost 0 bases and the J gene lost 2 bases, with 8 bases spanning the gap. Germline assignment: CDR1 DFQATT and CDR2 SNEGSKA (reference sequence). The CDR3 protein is CSARDRVGNQPQHF. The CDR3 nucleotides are TGCAGTGCTAGAGACAGGGTTGGCAATCAGCCCCAGCATTTT.

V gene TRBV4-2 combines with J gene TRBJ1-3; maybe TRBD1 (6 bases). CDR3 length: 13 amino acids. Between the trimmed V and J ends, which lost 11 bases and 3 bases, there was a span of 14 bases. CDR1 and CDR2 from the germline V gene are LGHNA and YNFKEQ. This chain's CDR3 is CAGARDIGNTIYF. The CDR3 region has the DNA TGTGCCGGGGCGAGGGACATTGGAAACACCATATATTTT.

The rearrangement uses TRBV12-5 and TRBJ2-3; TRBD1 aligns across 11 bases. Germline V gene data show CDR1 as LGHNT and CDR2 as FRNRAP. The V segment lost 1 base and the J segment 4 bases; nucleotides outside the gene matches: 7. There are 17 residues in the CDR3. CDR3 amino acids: CASGLAGGTGGSDTQYF. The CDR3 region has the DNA TGTGCTAGTGGTTTGGCCGGGGGGACAGGGGGATCAGATACGCAGTATTTT.

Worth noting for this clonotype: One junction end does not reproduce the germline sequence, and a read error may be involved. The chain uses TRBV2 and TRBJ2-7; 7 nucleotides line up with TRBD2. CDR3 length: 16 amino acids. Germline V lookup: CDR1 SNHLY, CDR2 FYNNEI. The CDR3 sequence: CASTESLADYSYEQYF. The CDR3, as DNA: TGTGCCAGCACTGAAAGTCTAGCGGACTACTCCTACGAGCAGTACTTC.

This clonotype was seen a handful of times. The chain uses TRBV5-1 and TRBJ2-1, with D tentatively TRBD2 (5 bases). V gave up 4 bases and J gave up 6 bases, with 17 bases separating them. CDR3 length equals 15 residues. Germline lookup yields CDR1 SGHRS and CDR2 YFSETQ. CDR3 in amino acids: CASSLERYPGNEQFF. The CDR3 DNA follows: TGCGCCAGCAGCCTCGAGCGGTACCCGGGCAATGAGCAGTTCTTC.

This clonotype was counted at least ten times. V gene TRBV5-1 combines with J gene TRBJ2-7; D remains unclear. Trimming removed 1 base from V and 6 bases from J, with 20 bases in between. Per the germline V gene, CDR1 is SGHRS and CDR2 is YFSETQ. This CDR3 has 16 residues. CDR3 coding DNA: TGCGCCAGCAGCTTGAAAATCCACATGGTCTTGGGCGAGCAGTACTTC. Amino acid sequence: CASSLKIHMVLGEQYF.

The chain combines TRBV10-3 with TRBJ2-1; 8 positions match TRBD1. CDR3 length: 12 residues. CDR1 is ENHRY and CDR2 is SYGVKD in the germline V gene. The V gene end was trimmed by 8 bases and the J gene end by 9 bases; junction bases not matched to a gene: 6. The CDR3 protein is CAIGQGGGEQFF. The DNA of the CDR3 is TGTGCCATCGGACAGGGTGGCGGTGAGCAGTTCTTC.

CDR3 region: CASRLTGLAEAFF. The CDR3 DNA sequence: TGTGCCAGCAGGTTGACAGGGCTCGCTGAAGCTTTCTTT. The chain combines TRBV6-2 or TRBV6-3 with TRBJ1-1; TRBD1 matches 7 bases. Germline loops: CDR1 MNHEY, CDR2 SVGEGT. The CDR3 totals 13 residues. The V segment lost 6 bases and the J segment 6 bases; nucleotides outside the gene matches: 7.

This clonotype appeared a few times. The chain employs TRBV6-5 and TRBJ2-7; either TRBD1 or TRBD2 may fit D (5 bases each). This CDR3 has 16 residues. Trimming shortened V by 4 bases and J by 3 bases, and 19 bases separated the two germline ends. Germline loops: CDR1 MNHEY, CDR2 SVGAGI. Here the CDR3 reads CASSSPRGTGNYEQYF. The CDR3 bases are TGTGCCAGCAGTTCCCCCCGTGGGACCGGCAACTACGAGCAGTACTTC.

CDR3 loop: CASKLGRAPHFHSYEQYF. The CDR3 region has the DNA TGTGCCAGCAAGTTGGGAAGGGCCCCTCACTTCCATTCCTACGAGCAGTACTTC. The J gene is TRBJ2-7, the V gene TRBV21-1; the DNA was not compared with TRBD2, the D call given in the table. TRBV21-1 is flagged as a pseudogene. There are 18 residues in the CDR3.

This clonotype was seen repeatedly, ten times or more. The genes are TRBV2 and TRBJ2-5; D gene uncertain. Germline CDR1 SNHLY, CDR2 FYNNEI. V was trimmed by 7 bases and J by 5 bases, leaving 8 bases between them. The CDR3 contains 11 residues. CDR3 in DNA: TGTGCCAGCATGATCATGGAGACCCAGTACTTC. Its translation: CASMIMETQYF.

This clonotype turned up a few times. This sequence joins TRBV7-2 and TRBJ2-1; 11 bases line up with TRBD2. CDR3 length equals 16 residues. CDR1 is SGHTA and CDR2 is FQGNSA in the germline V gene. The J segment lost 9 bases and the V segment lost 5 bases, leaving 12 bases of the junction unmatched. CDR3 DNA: TGTGCCAGCAGCCCGTCACTAGCGGGAGCCATTATTGAGCAGTTCTTC. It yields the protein CASSPSLAGAIIEQFF.

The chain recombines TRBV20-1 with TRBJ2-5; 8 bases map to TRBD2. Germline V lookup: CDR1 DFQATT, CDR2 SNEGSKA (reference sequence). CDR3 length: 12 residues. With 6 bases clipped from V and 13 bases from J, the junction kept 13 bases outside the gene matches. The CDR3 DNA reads TGCAGTGCGTCTAGCTCGGGAGGGAGGGGGTACTTC. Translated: CSASSSGGRGYF.

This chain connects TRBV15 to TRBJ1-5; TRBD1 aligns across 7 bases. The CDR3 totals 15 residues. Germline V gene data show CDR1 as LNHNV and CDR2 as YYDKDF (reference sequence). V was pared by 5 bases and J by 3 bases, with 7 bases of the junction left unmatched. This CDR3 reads CATSEGTVNNQPQHF. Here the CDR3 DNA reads TGTGCCACCAGCGAAGGGACAGTCAACAATCAGCCCCAGCATTTT.

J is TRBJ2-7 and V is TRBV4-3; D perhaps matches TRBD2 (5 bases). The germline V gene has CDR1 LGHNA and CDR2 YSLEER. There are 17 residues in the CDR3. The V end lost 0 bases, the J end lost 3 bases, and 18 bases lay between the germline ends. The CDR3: CASSQDHVGRVGYEQYF. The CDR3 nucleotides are TGCGCCAGCAGCCAAGATCACGTTGGGCGGGTTGGCTACGAGCAGTACTTC.

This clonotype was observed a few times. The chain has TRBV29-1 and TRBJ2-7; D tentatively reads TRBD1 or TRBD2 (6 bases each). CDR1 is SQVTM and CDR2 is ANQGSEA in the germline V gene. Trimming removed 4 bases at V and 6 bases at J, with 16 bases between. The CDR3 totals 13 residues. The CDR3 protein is CSVGGTQNSEQYF. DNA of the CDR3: TGCAGCGTTGGCGGGACACAAAACTCCGAGCAGTACTTC.

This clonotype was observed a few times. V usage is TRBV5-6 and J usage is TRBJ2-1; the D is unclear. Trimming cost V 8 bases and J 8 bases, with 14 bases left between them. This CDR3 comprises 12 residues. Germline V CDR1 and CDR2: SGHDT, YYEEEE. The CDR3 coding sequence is TGTGCCAGTACCATCGGAACGGATGAGCAGTTCTTC. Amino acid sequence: CASTIGTDEQFF.

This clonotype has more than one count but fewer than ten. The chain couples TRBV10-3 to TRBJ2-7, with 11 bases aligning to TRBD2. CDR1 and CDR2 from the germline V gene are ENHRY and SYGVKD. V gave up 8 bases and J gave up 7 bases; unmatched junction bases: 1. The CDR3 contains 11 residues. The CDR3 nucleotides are TGTGCCATCCGGACTAGCGGGGAGCAGTACTTC. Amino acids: CAIRTSGEQYF.

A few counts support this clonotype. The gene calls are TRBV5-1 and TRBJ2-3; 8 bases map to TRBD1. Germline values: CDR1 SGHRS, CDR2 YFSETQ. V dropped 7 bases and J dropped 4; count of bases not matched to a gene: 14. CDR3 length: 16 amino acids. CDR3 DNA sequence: TGCGCCAGCCGAATAAGCGCAGGGGGCAGCTCAGATACGCAGTATTTT. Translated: CASRISAGGSSDTQYF.

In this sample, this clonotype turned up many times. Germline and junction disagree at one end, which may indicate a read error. Written as DNA, the CDR3 is TGTGCCAGCAGTTTACCAGGGGGAGAGACCCAGTACTTC. Protein product: CASSLPGGETQYF. This chain connects TRBV5-1 to TRBJ2-5; TRBD1 aligns across 7 bases. The CDR3 runs 13 residues. Germline V gene data show CDR1 as SGHRS and CDR2 as YFSETQ.

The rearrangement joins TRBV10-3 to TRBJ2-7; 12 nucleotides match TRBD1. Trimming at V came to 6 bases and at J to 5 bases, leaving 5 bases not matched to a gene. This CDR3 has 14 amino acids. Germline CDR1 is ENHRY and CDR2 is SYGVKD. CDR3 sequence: CAISGTGGWDEQYF. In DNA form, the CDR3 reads TGTGCCATCAGCGGGACAGGGGGCTGGGACGAGCAGTACTTC.

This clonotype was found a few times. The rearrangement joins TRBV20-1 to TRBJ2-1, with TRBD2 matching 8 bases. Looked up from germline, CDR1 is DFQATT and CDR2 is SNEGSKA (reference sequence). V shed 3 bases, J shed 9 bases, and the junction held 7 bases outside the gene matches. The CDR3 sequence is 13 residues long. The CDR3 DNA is TGCAGTGCTAGTACGGCGGGAGGTGCTGAGCAGTTCTTC. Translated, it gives CSASTAGGAEQFF.

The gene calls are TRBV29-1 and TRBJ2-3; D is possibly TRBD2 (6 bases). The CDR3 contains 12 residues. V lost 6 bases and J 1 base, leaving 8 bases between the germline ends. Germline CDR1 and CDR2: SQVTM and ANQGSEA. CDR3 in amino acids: CSVGTGTDTQYF. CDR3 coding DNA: TGCAGCGTAGGGACTGGCACAGATACGCAGTATTTT.